This passage covers 21 T cell receptor beta chains from one sample sequenced in a study of cytomegalovirus exposure and HLA in healthy donors. The PCR ran on 60 Vbeta and 13 Jbeta primers. Using immunoSEQ multiplex PCR, the repertoire was profiled, and TCRdb retains in-frame clones only, with some absent. The sample has approximately 190,000 clones; less than 90% are singletons. The sequenced sample consisted of PBMCs. These receptors were taken from a boy aged 5-17 years in good health and CMV-seronegative.

The chain uses TRBV13 and TRBJ1-2, with D possibly being TRBD1 (5 bases). With 3 bases removed from V and 4 bases from J, the gap between germline ends came to 24 bases. This CDR3 is 18 amino acids long. The germline V gene encodes CDR1 PRHDT and CDR2 FYEKMQ (reference sequence). The CDR3 bases are TGTGCCAGCAGCTTCGGGGGGTGGGCAGGCGGTCGATCCTATGGCTACACCTTC. This gives the protein CASSFGGWAGGRSYGYTF.

This chain links TRBV30 with TRBJ1-5, with TRBD1 matching 7 bases. V shed 2 bases and J 6 bases; nucleotides not matched to a gene: 10. The CDR3 length is 15 residues. From germline, CDR1 is GTSNPN and CDR2 SVGIG (reference sequence). As DNA, the CDR3 is TGTGCCTGGAGTATGGGCAGGGGGTCATCTCAGCCCCAGCATTTT. Encoded protein: CAWSMGRGSSQPQHF.

The J gene is TRBJ1-6, the V gene TRBV6-5, with D maybe TRBD1 (5 bases). Germline CDR1 and CDR2: MNHEY and SVGAGI. V was pared by 0 bases and J by 8 bases, with 14 bases between. CDR3 length: 16 residues. DNA of the CDR3: TGTGCCAGCAGTTACTCGACTAGGACGGGGCATTCACCCCTCCACTTT. Protein product: CASSYSTRTGHSPLHF.

The rearrangement links TRBV19 to TRBJ1-2; tentatively, D is TRBD1 (6 bases). This CDR3 is built from 12 residues. V dropped 3 bases and J dropped 8 bases, with 10 bases sitting between them. The germline CDR1 and CDR2 sequences are LNHDA and SQIVND (reference sequence). In nucleotides, the CDR3 is TGTGCCAGTAGTATGGGAGGGACAGGCTACACCTTC. As protein: CASSMGGTGYTF.

V usage is TRBV19 and J usage is TRBJ2-2; D not certain. With 3 bases removed from V and 1 base from J, the gap between germline ends came to 9 bases. The germline V gene encodes CDR1 LNHDA and CDR2 SQIVND (reference sequence). The length of the CDR3 is 15 residues. The CDR3 is CASSMLALNTGELFF. The CDR3 coding sequence is TGTGCCAGTAGTATGTTGGCCTTGAACACCGGGGAGCTGTTTTTT.

The rearrangement joins TRBV7-8 to TRBJ2-7, with a possible D match to TRBD1 (6 bases). V was clipped by 4 bases and J by 2 bases, with 15 bases between them. CDR1 is SGHVS, CDR2 FQNEAQ, per germline. This CDR3 contains 15 residues. CDR3 coding DNA: TGTGCCAGCAGCTCCCCCTCCGACAGGACCTACGAGCAGTACTTC. It is translated as CASSSPSDRTYEQYF.

V usage is TRBV13 and J usage is TRBJ1-1; D possibly corresponds to TRBD1 (6 bases). The length of the CDR3 is 13 residues. The germline V gene encodes CDR1 PRHDT and CDR2 FYEKMQ (reference sequence). Trimming shortened V by 1 base and J by 11 bases, and 14 bases separated the two germline ends. The CDR3 reads CASSLAGVLGAFF. CDR3 in DNA: TGTGCCAGCAGCTTAGCAGGGGTCCTCGGGGCTTTCTTT.

The chain combines TRBV9 with TRBJ2-5, with no clear D. This CDR3 comprises 13 residues. Between the trimmed V and J ends, which lost 4 bases and 1 base, there was a span of 8 bases. The V gene's germline CDR1 is SGDLS and CDR2 YYNGEE. In DNA form, the CDR3 reads TGTGCCAGCAGCTCGTACAGCCAAGAGACCCAGTACTTC. This encodes CASSSYSQETQYF.

The rearrangement uses TRBV5-4 and TRBJ1-2, with TRBD1 matching 9 bases. Trimming at V came to 4 bases and at J to 8 bases, leaving 3 bases not matched to a gene. CDR1 SGHNT and CDR2 YYREEE come from the germline V gene (reference sequence). The CDR3 totals 12 residues. This CDR3 reads CASSGTGYGYTF. Here the CDR3 DNA reads TGTGCCAGCAGCGGGACAGGGTACGGCTACACCTTC.

The rearrangement links TRBV6-6 to TRBJ2-3, with D unresolved. Trimming stripped 2 bases from V and 0 bases from J, with 12 bases between. This CDR3 is built from 16 residues. Germline lookup yields CDR1 MNHNY and CDR2 SVGAGI (reference sequence). The CDR3 DNA sequence: TGTGCCAGCAGTTACGGAGCACCCCACAGCACAGATACGCAGTATTTT. Its translation is CASSYGAPHSTDTQYF.

This sequence joins TRBV29-1 and TRBJ1-2; 7 nucleotides line up with TRBD1. The germline gives CDR1 SQVTM, CDR2 ANQGSEA. This CDR3 is 14 amino acids long. Trimming at V came to 3 bases and at J to 2 bases, leaving 6 bases not matched to a gene. The CDR3 DNA reads as TGCAGCGTTGAGGGTCAGGGGGAGAACTATGGCTACACCTTC. It translates to CSVEGQGENYGYTF. Using reference TRBV29-1 and TRBJ1-2 for the parts outside the CDR3, the full variable domain is SAVISQKPSRDICQRGTSLTIQCQVDSQVTMMFWYRQQPGQSLTLIATANQGSEATYESGFVIDKFPISRPNLTFSTLTVSNMSPEDSSIYLCSVEGQGENYGYTFGSGTRLTVV.

This chain links TRBV7-2 with TRBJ2-2; D perhaps matches TRBD2 (5 bases). CDR3 length equals 16 residues. Germline V gene lookup returns CDR1 SGHTA and CDR2 FQGNSA. The V end was cut by 8 bases, the J end by 4 bases, with 20 bases between. CDR3 coding DNA: TGTGCCAGCGGTGTAGGCGGGCAACATCGCACCGGGGAGCTGTTTTTT. Residues: CASGVGGQHRTGELFF.

The CDR3 region has the DNA TGTGCCAGTAGGCGGGACTCTTGGAATGGCTACACCTTC. Translated: CASRRDSWNGYTF. V gene TRBV19 combines with J gene TRBJ1-2, with a possible D match to TRBD1 (5 bases). Looked up from germline, CDR1 is LNHDA and CDR2 is SQIVND (reference sequence). The CDR3 consists of 13 residues. V lost 6 bases, J lost 6 bases, and 14 bases lay in between.

V usage is TRBV7-8 and J usage is TRBJ1-5, with D possibly matching TRBD1 (5 bases). The V gene's germline CDR1 is SGHVS and CDR2 FQNEAQ. The CDR3 runs to 15 residues. V lost 3 bases and J lost 6, with 15 bases in between. CDR3 nucleotide sequence: TGTGCCAGCAGCTTGGGGCGCACCATGGGTCAGCCCCAGCATTTT. Protein product: CASSLGRTMGQPQHF.

The chain recombines TRBV18 with TRBJ1-2, with no clear D. Per the germline V gene, CDR1 is KGHSH and CDR2 is LQKENI. This CDR3 region has 12 residues. Trimming shortened V by 3 bases and J by 9 bases, and 11 bases separated the two germline ends. In DNA, the CDR3 is TGTGCCAGCTCACCTGCATTCGACAGCTACACCTTC. Translation: CASSPAFDSYTF.

This clone was observed a handful of times. The chain recombines TRBV30 with TRBJ1-3, with D maybe TRBD1 (5 bases). The CDR3 covers 15 residues. From germline, CDR1 is GTSNPN and CDR2 SVGIG (reference sequence). Trimming pared 8 bases from V and 2 bases from J, leaving 19 bases between. CDR3 loop: CALEKNRSPGNTIYF. Written as DNA, the CDR3 is TGTGCCCTTGAGAAGAACAGGTCTCCTGGAAACACCATATATTTT.

This clone was seen a handful of times. This chain uses TRBV2 with TRBJ2-3; possibly TRBD1 for D (6 bases). CDR1 and CDR2 from the germline V gene are SNHLY and FYNNEI. There are 13 residues in the CDR3. V lost 6 bases, J lost 7 bases, and 14 bases lay in between. The CDR3: CASRPPQGNTQYF. CDR3 in DNA: TGTGCCAGCAGGCCCCCACAGGGTAATACGCAGTATTTT.

The chain uses TRBV6-6 and TRBJ1-1, with 7 bases that match TRBD1. With 5 bases clipped from V and 7 bases from J, the junction kept 10 bases outside the gene matches. CDR1 is MNHNY, CDR2 SVGAGI, per germline (reference sequence). This CDR3 region has 14 residues. The CDR3 DNA follows: TGTGCCAGCAGTCGAACGGACAGGCCCAATGAAGCTTTCTTT. This translates into CASSRTDRPNEAFF.

The J gene is TRBJ1-3, the V gene TRBV30; the match to TRBD1 covers 12 bases. The length of the CDR3 is 16 residues. Germline loops: CDR1 GTSNPN, CDR2 SVGIG (reference sequence). Losses at the gene ends were 1 base for V and 4 bases for J; bases not matched to a gene: 5. In DNA, the CDR3 is TGTGCCTGGAGTGGGGACAGGGGGCGGTCGGGAAACACCATATATTTT. Translating it yields CAWSGDRGRSGNTIYF.

This sequence joins TRBV28 and TRBJ1-5, with 9 bases that match TRBD1. The CDR3 length is 18 residues. J lost 2 bases, V lost 7 bases, and 15 bases had no gene match. Germline V gene sequence: CDR1 MDHEN, CDR2 SYDVKM. DNA of the CDR3: TGTGCCAGCACCGACCGGGACAGGGCCTTCCGAGGCAATCAGCCCCAGCATTTT. Its protein is CASTDRDRAFRGNQPQHF.

This clone was detected a few times. The chain uses TRBV6-1 and TRBJ2-2; D is perhaps TRBD2 (6 bases). Germline V gene data show CDR1 as MNHNS and CDR2 as SASEGT. The CDR3 covers 17 residues. Trimming removed 3 bases from V and 7 bases from J, with 21 bases in between. The CDR3 nucleotides read TGTGCCAGCAGTGACAAACTGATGGCGGGAATGGACGGGGAGCTGTTTTTT. Translated, it gives CASSDKLMAGMDGELFF.